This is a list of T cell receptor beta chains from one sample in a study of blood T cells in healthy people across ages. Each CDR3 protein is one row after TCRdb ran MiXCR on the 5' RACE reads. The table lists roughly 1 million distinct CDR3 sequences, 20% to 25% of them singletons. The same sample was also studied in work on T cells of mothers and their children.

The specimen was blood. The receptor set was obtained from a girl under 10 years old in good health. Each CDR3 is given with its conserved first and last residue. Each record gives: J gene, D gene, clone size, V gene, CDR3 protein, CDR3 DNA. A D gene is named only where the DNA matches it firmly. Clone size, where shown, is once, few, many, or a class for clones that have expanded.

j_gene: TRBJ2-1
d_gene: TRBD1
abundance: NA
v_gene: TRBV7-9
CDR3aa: CASMHRGHNEQFF
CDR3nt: TGTGCCAGCATGCACAGGGGCCACAATGAGCAGTTCTTC

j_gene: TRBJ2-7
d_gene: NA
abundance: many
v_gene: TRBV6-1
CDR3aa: CASREGPYEQYF
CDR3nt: TGTGCCAGCAGAGAGGGCCCATACGAGCAGTACTTC

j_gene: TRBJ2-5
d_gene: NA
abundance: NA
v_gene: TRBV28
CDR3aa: CASSLQGRFF
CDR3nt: TGTGCCAGCAGTCTACAGGGGAGGTTCTTC

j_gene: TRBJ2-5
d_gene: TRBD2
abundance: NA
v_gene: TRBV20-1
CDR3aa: CSARLVAGGLQETQYF
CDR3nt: TGCAGTGCTAGATTGGTAGCGGGGGGCCTCCAAGAGACCCAGTACTTC

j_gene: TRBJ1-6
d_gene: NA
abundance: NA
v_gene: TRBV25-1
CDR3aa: CASSPGEGRNSPLHF
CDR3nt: TGTGCCAGCAGTCCCGGGGAGGGGAGGAATTCACCCCTCCACTTT

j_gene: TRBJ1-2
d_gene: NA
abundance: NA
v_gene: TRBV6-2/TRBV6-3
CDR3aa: CASSYGDTGGYTF
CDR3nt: TGTGCCAGCAGTTACGGAGACACTGGGGGCTACACCTTC

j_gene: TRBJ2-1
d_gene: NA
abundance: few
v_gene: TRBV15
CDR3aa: CATSRGDMGEQFF
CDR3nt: TGTGCCACCAGCAGAGGGGATATGGGAGAGCAGTTCTTC

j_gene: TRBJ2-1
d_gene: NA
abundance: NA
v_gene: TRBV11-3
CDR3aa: CATGAGPYEQFF
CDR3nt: TGTGCCACTGGAGCGGGTCCTTATGAGCAGTTCTTC

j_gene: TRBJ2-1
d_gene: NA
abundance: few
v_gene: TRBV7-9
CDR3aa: CASSLDRGAGPSEQFF
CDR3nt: TGTGCCAGCAGCTTAGACCGCGGGGCGGGGCCGTCTGAGCAGTTCTTC

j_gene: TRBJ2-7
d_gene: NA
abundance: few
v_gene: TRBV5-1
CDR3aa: CASSLNPTSGAEQYF
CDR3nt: TGCGCCAGCAGCTTAAACCCGACCTCGGGGGCCGAGCAGTACTTC

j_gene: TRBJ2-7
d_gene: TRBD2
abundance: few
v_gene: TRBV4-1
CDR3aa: CASSPGRGKGEQYF
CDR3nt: TGCGCCAGCAGCCCGGGGAGGGGAAAGGGCGAGCAGTACTTC

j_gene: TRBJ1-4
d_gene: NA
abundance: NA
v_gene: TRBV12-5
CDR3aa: CASGLGQSNEKLFF
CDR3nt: TGTGCTAGTGGTTTAGGACAGAGTAATGAAAAACTGTTTTTT

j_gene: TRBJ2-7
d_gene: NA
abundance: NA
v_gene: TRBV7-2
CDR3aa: CASSFDATYEQYF
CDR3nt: TGTGCCAGCAGCTTTGATGCGACCTACGAGCAGTACTTC

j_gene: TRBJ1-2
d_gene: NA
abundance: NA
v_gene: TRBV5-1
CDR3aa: CAGSPDSSDGYTF
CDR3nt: TGCGCCGGCAGCCCGGACAGCTCGGATGGCTACACCTTC

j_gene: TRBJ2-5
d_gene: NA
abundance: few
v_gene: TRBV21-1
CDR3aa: CASSKVLRGLLDF
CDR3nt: TGTGCCAGCAGCAAAGTCCTCAGGGGATTATTGGACTTC

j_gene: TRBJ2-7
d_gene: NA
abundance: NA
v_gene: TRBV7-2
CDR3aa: CASSLVWFRQYF
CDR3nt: TGTGCCAGCAGCTTAGTATGGTTTCGGCAGTACTTC

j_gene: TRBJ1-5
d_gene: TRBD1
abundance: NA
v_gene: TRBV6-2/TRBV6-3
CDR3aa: CASSYLEWDSLNQPQHF
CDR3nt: TGTGCCAGCAGTTACCTGGAGTGGGACAGTTTAAATCAGCCCCAGCATTTT

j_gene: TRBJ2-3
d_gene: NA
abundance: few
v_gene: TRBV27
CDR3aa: CASSLTITDTQYF
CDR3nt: TGTGCCAGCAGTTTGACAATAACAGATACGCAGTATTTT

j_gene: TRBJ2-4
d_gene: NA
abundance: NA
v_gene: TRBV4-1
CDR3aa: CASSQDLGTKRGNIQYF
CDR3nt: TGCGCCAGCAGCCAAGATTTAGGCACCAAGAGGGGGAACATTCAGTACTTC

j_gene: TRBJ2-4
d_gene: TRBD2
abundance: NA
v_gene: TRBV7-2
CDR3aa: CASSLAAAAGGNIQYF
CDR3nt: TGTGCCAGCAGCTTAGCGGCGGCGGCGGGGGGAAACATTCAGTACTTC

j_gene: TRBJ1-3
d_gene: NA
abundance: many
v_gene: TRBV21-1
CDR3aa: CASSTNPGGMDTIYF
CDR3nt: TGTGCCAGCAGCACAAATCCAGGGGGCATGGACACCATATATTTT

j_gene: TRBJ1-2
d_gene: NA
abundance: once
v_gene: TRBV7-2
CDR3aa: CASTYGGTYGYTF
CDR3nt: TGTGCCAGCACCTACGGGGGTACCTATGGCTACACCTTC

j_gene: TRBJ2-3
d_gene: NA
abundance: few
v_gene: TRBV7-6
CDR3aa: CASSLMKGGMTDTQYF
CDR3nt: TGTGCCAGCAGCTTAATGAAGGGGGGGATGACAGATACGCAGTATTTT

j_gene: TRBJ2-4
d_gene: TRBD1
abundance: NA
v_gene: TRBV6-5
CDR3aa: CASRMAGGNIQYF
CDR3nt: TGTGCCAGCAGAATGGCAGGGGGAAACATTCAGTACTTC

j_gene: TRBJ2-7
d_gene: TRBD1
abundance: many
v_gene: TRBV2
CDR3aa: CASSEAPDRWSNEQYF
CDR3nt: TGTGCCAGCAGTGAAGCACCGGACAGGTGGAGTAACGAGCAGTACTTC

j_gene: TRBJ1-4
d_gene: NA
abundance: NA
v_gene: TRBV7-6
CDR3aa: CASSRIPEKLFF
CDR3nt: TGTGCCAGCAGCCGGATTCCCGAAAAACTGTTTTTT

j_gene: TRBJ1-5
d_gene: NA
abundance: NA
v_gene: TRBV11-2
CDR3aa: CASSLLFNQPQHF
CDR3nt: TGTGCCAGCAGCCTCCTATTCAATCAGCCCCAGCATTTT

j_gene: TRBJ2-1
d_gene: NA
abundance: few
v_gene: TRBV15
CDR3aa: CATSRDRGMGGEQFF
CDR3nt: TGTGCCACCAGCAGAGATCGGGGGATGGGCGGTGAGCAGTTCTTC

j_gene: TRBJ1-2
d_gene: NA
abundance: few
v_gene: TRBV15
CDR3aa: CATSRDRGGYTF
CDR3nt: TGTGCCACCAGCAGAGATCGCGGTGGCTACACCTTC

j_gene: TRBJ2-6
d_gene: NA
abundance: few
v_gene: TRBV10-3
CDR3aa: CAISVPNSGANVLTF
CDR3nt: TGTGCCATCAGTGTCCCTAACTCTGGGGCCAACGTCCTGACTTTC

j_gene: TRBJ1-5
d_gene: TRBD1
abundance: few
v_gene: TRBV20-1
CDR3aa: CSAPTGDGQPQHF
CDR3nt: TGCAGTGCCCCGACAGGGGATGGCCAGCCCCAGCATTTT

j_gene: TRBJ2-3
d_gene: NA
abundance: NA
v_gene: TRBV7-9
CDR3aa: CASSLHGLLDTQYF
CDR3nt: TGTGCCAGCAGCTTACATGGTCTTCTAGATACGCAGTATTTT

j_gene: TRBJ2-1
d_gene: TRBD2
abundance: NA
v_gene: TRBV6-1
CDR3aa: CASSEGGLAGDNEQFF
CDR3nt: TGTGCCAGCAGTGAAGGTGGACTAGCGGGGGACAATGAGCAGTTCTTC

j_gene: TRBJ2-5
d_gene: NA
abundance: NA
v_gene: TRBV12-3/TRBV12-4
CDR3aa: CASSLKGREETQYF
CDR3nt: TGTGCCAGCAGTTTAAAGGGCCGAGAAGAGACCCAGTACTTC

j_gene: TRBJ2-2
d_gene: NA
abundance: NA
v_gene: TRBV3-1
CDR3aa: CASSQESSRPGAGELFF
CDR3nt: TGTGCCAGCAGCCAAGAGTCCTCGCGGCCCGGGGCCGGGGAGCTGTTTTTT

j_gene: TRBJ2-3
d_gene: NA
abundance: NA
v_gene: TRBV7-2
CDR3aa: CASRSILRDTQYF
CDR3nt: TGTGCCAGCAGGTCTATCCTCCGAGATACGCAGTATTTT

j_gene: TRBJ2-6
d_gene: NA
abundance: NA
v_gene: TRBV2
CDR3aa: CASSAGGWGLWANVLTF
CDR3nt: TGTGCCAGCAGTGCGGGGGGCTGGGGCCTCTGGGCCAACGTCCTGACTTTC

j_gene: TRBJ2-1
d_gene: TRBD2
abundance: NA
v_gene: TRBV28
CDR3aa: CASSSGLAGERPNEQFF
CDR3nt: TGTGCCAGCAGTTCGGGACTAGCGGGAGAGAGGCCCAATGAGCAGTTCTTC

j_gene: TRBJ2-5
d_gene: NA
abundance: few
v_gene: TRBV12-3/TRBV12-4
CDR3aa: CASSFNQGGETQYF
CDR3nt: TGTGCCAGCAGTTTTAACCAGGGTGGAGAGACCCAGTACTTC

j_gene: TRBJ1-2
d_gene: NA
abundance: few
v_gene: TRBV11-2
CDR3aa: CASSFGGPNYGYTF
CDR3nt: TGTGCCAGCAGCTTCGGGGGACCTAACTATGGCTACACCTTC

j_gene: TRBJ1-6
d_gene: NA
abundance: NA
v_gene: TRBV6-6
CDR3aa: CATQTTETGPNSPLHF
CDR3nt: TGTGCCACCCAAACTACAGAAACAGGACCTAATTCACCCCTCCACTTT

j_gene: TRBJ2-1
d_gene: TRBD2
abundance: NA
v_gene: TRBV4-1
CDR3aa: CASSQEQREGLEQFF
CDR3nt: TGCGCCAGCAGCCAAGAGCAGCGGGAGGGCCTAGAGCAGTTCTTC

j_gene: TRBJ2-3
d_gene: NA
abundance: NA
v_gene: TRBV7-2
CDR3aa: CASSPIADTQYF
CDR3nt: TGTGCCAGCAGCCCTATAGCGGATACGCAGTATTTT

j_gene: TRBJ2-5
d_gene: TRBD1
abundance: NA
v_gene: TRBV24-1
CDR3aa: CATSAPSGQGVGETQYF
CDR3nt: TGTGCCACCAGTGCCCCCTCCGGACAGGGAGTAGGAGAGACCCAGTACTTC

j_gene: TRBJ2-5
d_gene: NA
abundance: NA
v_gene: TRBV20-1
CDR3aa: CSSQITGSEQYF
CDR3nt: TGCAGTTCACAGATTACAGGGAGTGAGCAGTACTTC